A single sample gave rise to the 25 T cell receptor beta chains below, sequenced in a study of control samples from healthy donors and cancer patients. Profiling relied on immunoSEQ multiplex PCR, and the TCRdb table lists in-frame clones only, not all of them. The sample carries roughly 130,000 clones, roughly 91% recorded once. The sequenced sample was PBMCs. The receptors come from a man over 45 with head and neck cancer.

This clone was recorded once. At the DNA level, this CDR3 is encoded by other sequences in the same sample as well. The genes are TRBV19 and TRBJ1-5, with TRBD1 matching 9 bases. The V and J ends lost 7 bases and 2 bases, in that order; junction bases with no gene match: 6. CDR3 length: 15 amino acids. Germline loops: CDR1 LNHDA, CDR2 SQIVND (reference sequence). The CDR3 DNA reads as TGTGCCAGTAAAGGGGGACAGGGTGGCAATCAGCCCCAGCATTTT. Protein product: CASKGGQGGNQPQHF.

This sequence joins TRBV5-1 and TRBJ2-5, with D uncertain. Trimming stripped 2 bases from V and 5 bases from J, with 7 bases between. This CDR3 has 12 residues. Per germline, CDR1 SGHRS and CDR2 YFSETQ. This chain's CDR3 is CASSLEVETQYF. CDR3 DNA: TGCGCCAGCAGCTTAGAGGTCGAGACCCAGTACTTC. Drawing the rest from reference TRBV5-1 and TRBJ2-5, the complete variable domain is KAGVTQTPRYLIKTRGQQVTLSCSPISGHRSVSWYQQTPGQGLQFLFEYFSETQRNKGNFPGRFSGRQFSNSRSEMNVSTLELGDSALYLCASSLEVETQYFGPGTRLLVL.

The V gene is TRBV19, the J gene TRBJ2-2; D unresolved. Trimming left V 10 bases short and J 2 bases short, with 23 bases between. The CDR3 has 17 residues. CDR1 and CDR2 from the germline V gene are LNHDA and SQIVND (reference sequence). CDR3 sequence: CATSDSLNFANTGELFF. The CDR3 DNA reads as TGTGCCACCTCTGACTCCCTGAATTTTGCAAACACCGGGGAGCTGTTTTTT.

The V call is TRBV25-1, the J call TRBJ2-6, with D unclear. The germline V gene has CDR1 MGHDK and CDR2 SYGVNS. CDR3 size: 18 residues. The V and J ends lost 5 bases and 2 bases respectively, with 19 bases between them. As DNA, the CDR3 is TGTGCCAGCAGTTCCCTCCGTAATCCGGACGCTGGGGCCAACGTCCTGACTTTC. Translating gives CASSSLRNPDAGANVLTF.

The chain combines TRBV25-1 with TRBJ2-7, with D possibly called TRBD1 or TRBD2 (6 bases each). The CDR3 totals 14 residues. Per the germline V gene, CDR1 is MGHDK and CDR2 is SYGVNS. V lost 9 bases, J lost 2 bases, and 17 bases lay in between. CDR3 nucleotides: TGTGCCAGTGACGGGGGCCCCGGACCCTACGAGCAGTACTTC. Translation: CASDGGPGPYEQYF.

The V gene is TRBV28, the J gene TRBJ2-7; 8 bases fit TRBD1. From germline, CDR1 is MDHEN and CDR2 SYDVKM. The V gene end was trimmed by 7 bases and the J gene end by 7 bases; junction bases not matched to a gene: 12. The CDR3 sequence is 14 residues long. CDR3 sequence (DNA): TGTGCCAGCACCAAGGACAGGGTATATCGAGAGCAGTACTTC. This codes for CASTKDRVYREQYF.

This sequence joins TRBV2 and TRBJ2-1; 9 bases map to TRBD2. CDR1 is SNHLY and CDR2 is FYNNEI in the germline V gene. CDR3 length equals 15 residues. With 3 bases clipped from V and 10 bases from J, the junction kept 10 bases outside the gene matches. In nucleotides, the CDR3 is TGTGCCAGCAGTGACTTGCGGGGGGGATCGGGAGAGCAGTTCTTC. It is translated as CASSDLRGGSGEQFF. The variable domain in full, completed from reference TRBV2 and TRBJ2-1, reads EPEVTQTPSHQVTQMGQEVILRCVPISNHLYFYWYRQILGQKVEFLVSFYNNEISEKSEIFDDQFSVERPDGSNFTLKIRSTKLEDSAMYFCASSDLRGGSGEQFFGPGTRLTVL.

This clone was detected once. V gene TRBV11-2 combines with J gene TRBJ1-2; the D gene is possibly TRBD1 (5 bases). Per germline, CDR1 SGHAT and CDR2 FQNNGV. V dropped 4 bases and J dropped 8 bases, with 14 bases sitting between them. This CDR3 contains 13 residues. CDR3 region: CASSSAGLWGYTF. CDR3 DNA sequence: TGTGCCAGCAGCTCCGCAGGGCTATGGGGCTACACCTTC.

This sequence joins TRBV14 and TRBJ2-7, with D hard to call. Trimming left V 2 bases short and J 3 bases short, with 8 bases between. CDR1 is SGHDN and CDR2 is FVKESK in the germline V gene. This CDR3 is 13 amino acids long. The CDR3 bases are TGTGCCAGCAGCCAATTCCGTAACTACGAGCAGTACTTC. The encoded protein is CASSQFRNYEQYF.

The rearrangement joins TRBV7-2 to TRBJ1-1; D perhaps matches TRBD1 (5 bases). Per germline, CDR1 SGHTA and CDR2 FQGNSA. This CDR3 has 13 amino acids. V was shortened by 4 bases and J by 7 bases, with 13 bases between the two germline ends. The CDR3 DNA sequence: TGTGCCAGCAGCTCCCCGGGGGGGGTTGAAGCTTTCTTT. Its protein product is CASSSPGGVEAFF.

This chain joins TRBV4-2 and TRBJ2-1; 9 nucleotides match TRBD1. The J segment lost 5 bases and the V segment lost 4 bases, leaving 9 bases of the junction unmatched. The germline V gene has CDR1 LGHNA and CDR2 YNFKEQ. The CDR3 consists of 16 residues. CDR3 amino acids: CASSLFEGQGNNEQFF. In nucleotides, the CDR3 is TGTGCCAGCAGCCTATTCGAGGGACAGGGCAACAATGAGCAGTTCTTC.

The V gene is TRBV30, the J gene TRBJ1-6; D is undetermined. The V gene lost 4 bases and the J gene lost 6 bases, with 10 bases spanning the gap. Per germline, CDR1 GTSNPN and CDR2 SVGIG (reference sequence). CDR3 length: 13 residues. The CDR3 bases are TGTGCCTGGAAGGGATATCTTAATTCACCCCTCCACTTT. Translation gives CAWKGYLNSPLHF. The full variable domain, with the rest looked up from reference TRBV30 and TRBJ1-6, is SQTIHQWPATLVQPVGSPLSLECTVEGTSNPNLYWYRQAAGRGLQLLFYSVGIGQISSEVPQNLSASRPQDRQFILSSKKLLLSDSGFYLCAWKGYLNSPLHFGNGTRLTVT.

A single count supports this clone. The genes are TRBV11-3 and TRBJ1-2; D uncertain. V lost 3 bases to trimming and J lost 6 bases, with 11 bases between them. Germline V lookup: CDR1 SGHNT, CDR2 YENEEA. This CDR3 contains 13 residues. The CDR3 DNA follows: TGTGCCAGCAGCTTTACACATGGGAATGGCTACACCTTC. Translation: CASSFTHGNGYTF.

The chain links TRBV5-1 to TRBJ2-7; a possible D gene is TRBD1 (5 bases). Germline lookup yields CDR1 SGHRS and CDR2 YFSETQ. V dropped 0 bases and J dropped 4 bases, with 11 bases sitting between them. This CDR3 has 14 amino acids. CDR3 sequence (DNA): TGCGCCAGCAGCTTGGGGGGCCAGTTATACGAGCAGTACTTC. It yields the protein CASSLGGQLYEQYF.

The chain is built from TRBV4-2 and TRBJ2-5; TRBD2 matches at 7 bases. The CDR3 consists of 15 residues. Germline assignment: CDR1 LGHNA and CDR2 YNFKEQ. The V and J ends lost 0 bases and 7 bases, in that order; junction bases with no gene match: 8. The CDR3 spells CASSQESPGGGTQYF. CDR3 bases: TGTGCCAGCAGCCAAGAGTCACCGGGGGGTGGGACCCAGTACTTC.

This chain connects TRBV7-9 to TRBJ2-5; tentatively, D is TRBD1 (6 bases). V lost 2 bases, J lost 3 bases, and 13 bases lay in between. The germline gives CDR1 SEHNR, CDR2 FQNEAQ (reference sequence). The CDR3 is 15 residues long. CDR3 DNA: TGTGCCAGCAGCTTACCGCATACAGGGAAAGAGACCCAGTACTTC. Translation: CASSLPHTGKETQYF.

V gene TRBV7-2 combines with J gene TRBJ2-1; unclear D gene. The V end lost 2 bases, the J end lost 6 bases, and 8 bases lay between the germline ends. Germline V CDR1 and CDR2: SGHTA, FQGNSA. There are 13 residues in the CDR3. CDR3 nucleotide sequence: TGTGCCAGCAGCTTATTAAGAGGCAATGAGCAGTTCTTC. The encoded protein is CASSLLRGNEQFF.

This clone has just a few counts. This chain uses TRBV15 with TRBJ1-6; tentatively, D is TRBD1 (5 bases). The ends were cut back, 7 bases at V and 10 bases at J, with 14 bases in the middle. Germline V lookup: CDR1 LNHNV, CDR2 YYDKDF (reference sequence). There are 13 residues in the CDR3. CDR3 sequence (DNA): TGTGCCACCACCTTTGACGCAGGGTCACCCCTCCACTTT. It codes for CATTFDAGSPLHF.

J is TRBJ1-1 and V is TRBV6-5, with D possibly TRBD1 on 6 matching bases. The CDR3 contains 13 residues. Trimming took off 8 bases at V and 10 bases at J, with 20 bases between the two ends. Germline lookup yields CDR1 MNHEY and CDR2 SVGAGI. CDR3 loop: CASGGPHSLRAFF. The CDR3 nucleotides read TGTGCCAGCGGGGGCCCTCACAGCCTGAGAGCTTTCTTT.

The rearrangement links TRBV7-2 to TRBJ2-1; 7 nucleotides agree with TRBD2. The CDR3 has 15 amino acids. Germline lookup yields CDR1 SGHTA and CDR2 FQGNSA. V dropped 1 base and J dropped 2; count of bases not matched to a gene: 2. CDR3 loop: CASSLGLAAYNEQFF. CDR3 sequence (DNA): TGTGCCAGCAGCTTAGGCCTAGCGGCCTACAATGAGCAGTTCTTC.

This chain joins TRBV11-2 and TRBJ1-2; the D is unclear. V shed 0 bases and J shed 0 bases, with 5 bases lying between them. The CDR3 is made up of 14 amino acids. Germline assignment: CDR1 SGHAT and CDR2 FQNNGV. CDR3 DNA: TGTGCCAGCAGCTTAGATCGGACTAACTATGGCTACACCTTC. Amino acids: CASSLDRTNYGYTF.

This CDR3 is CASSYPTSGTLLSYNEQFF. The DNA for the CDR3 is TGTGCCAGCAGTTACCCGACTAGCGGGACTCTACTTTCCTACAATGAGCAGTTCTTC. The chain combines TRBV6-2 or TRBV6-3 with TRBJ2-1; 11 bases are a match to TRBD2. The CDR3 runs to 19 residues. Trimming removed 2 bases from V and 1 base from J; junction bases left unmatched: 10. CDR1 and CDR2 from the germline V gene are MNHEY and SVGEGT.

The gene calls are TRBV6-5 and TRBJ2-7; TRBD1 is a possible D gene (5 bases). Germline CDR1 reads MNHEY; CDR2 reads SVGAGI. With 5 bases removed from V and 5 bases from J, the gap between germline ends came to 19 bases. This CDR3 region has 15 residues. CDR3 in DNA: TGTGCCAGCAGTACTCGCTTAAGGGGCCTCCACGAGCAGTACTTC. Its translation is CASSTRLRGLHEQYF.

This sequence joins TRBV7-2 and TRBJ1-4; a weak D match, TRBD1 (5 bases). The CDR3 extends over 15 amino acids. Germline-derived CDR1 and CDR2 are SGHTA and FQGNSA. The ends were cut back, 1 base at V and 8 bases at J, with 14 bases in the middle. This CDR3 is CASSLDIGGGEKLFF. CDR3 sequence (DNA): TGTGCCAGCAGCTTAGATATAGGTGGGGGGGAAAAACTGTTTTTT.

This clone appeared once. The chain employs TRBV7-9 and TRBJ1-2, with D unresolved. This CDR3 contains 13 residues. Germline V gene lookup returns CDR1 SEHNR and CDR2 FQNEAQ (reference sequence). V gave up 1 base and J gave up 2 bases, with 5 bases separating them. The CDR3 DNA is TGTGCCAGCAGCTTAGGTCAGAACTATGGCTACACCTTC. Its translation is CASSLGQNYGYTF.